The source of this T cell receptor beta chain is a study of blood T cell repertoires in COVID-19. Study overall: Each recovered donor of Cohort 3 presented with two negative PCRs, clearance, or symptom resolution. The origin of the acute and convalescent COVID-19 samples was the United States, Italy and Spain.

The participants were between about 18 and 90 years old and came from 24 US areas. Assay used: immunoSEQ multiplex PCR; TCRdb lists only in-frame clones, some missing. The profile shows roughly 200,000 clones, about 86% of them singletons. Germline V gives CDR1 MDHEN, CDR2 SYDVKM. The CDR3 consists of 15 residues. Trimming removed 3 bases from V and 5 bases from J, with 14 bases in between. This receptor was obtained from a woman between 45 and 60 years old in a cohort exposed to, infected with or recovered from COVID-19 (not recorded which). Material for sequencing was PBMCs or T cells enriched from blood (not recorded which). The genes are TRBV28 and TRBJ2-1, with D perhaps TRBD2 (6 bases). This chain's CDR3 is CASSFERVLDNEQFF. Here the CDR3 DNA reads TGTGCCAGCAGTTTTGAGCGGGTCCTCGACAATGAGCAGTTCTTC.